These 26 T cell receptor beta chains originate from one sample sequenced in a study of beta chain features in type 1 diabetes (dated by TCRdb to 2017 to 2018). Library preparation used the immunoSEQ multiplex PCR assay. The High Capacity cDNA Reverse Transcription Kit was used to reverse transcribe all of the isolated RNA, meaning that expressed TCRB transcripts were what got sequenced. TCRdb took over this immuneACCESS table, retaining in-frame rearrangements with V and J assigned. Such tables are incomplete; in checked studies, under half of the missing clones stem from an unresolved V gene, and the remainder is unexplained. The sample profile shows 250,000 or so clones; roughly 21% of them were found once. In total, the top ten clones hold roughly 0.028% of the sample. The research as a whole found: Type 1 diabetes patients showed a moderate but significant shortening of TCRB CDR3 length in all four CD4+ subsets.

For these receptors, no antigen is known. Sample: naive CD4+ T cells from blood. The cell subset or site label here, explained by the study, means: true naive CD4+ T cells. The source is a woman in her 40s with type 1 diabetes.

This clone was observed a few times. This chain connects TRBV20-1 to TRBJ2-5; TRBD2 is a possible D gene (6 bases). The V and J ends lost 5 bases and 5 bases respectively, with 9 bases between them. CDR1 DFQATT and CDR2 SNEGSKA come from the germline V gene (reference sequence). CDR3 length: 11 residues. CDR3 in amino acids: CSAEEGETQYF. As DNA, the CDR3 is TGCAGTGCTGAGGAGGGGGAGACCCAGTACTTC.

The V and J genes are TRBV29-1 and TRBJ1-1, with a possible D match to TRBD1 (6 bases). CDR3 length: 16 residues. Looked up from germline, CDR1 is SQVTM and CDR2 is ANQGSEA. The V gene lost 4 bases and the J gene lost 0 bases, with 18 bases spanning the gap. The CDR3 bases are TGCAGCGTTGTTCCGGCCGGGACACTTATGAACACTGAAGCTTTCTTT. Encoded protein: CSVVPAGTLMNTEAFF.

V usage is TRBV5-1 and J usage is TRBJ1-4; D possibly corresponds to TRBD1 (5 bases). The CDR3 covers 12 residues. Germline loops: CDR1 SGHRS, CDR2 YFSETQ. The ends were cut back, 3 bases at V and 8 bases at J, with 8 bases in the middle. The chain's CDR3 is CASSSEGEKLFF. As DNA, the CDR3 is TGCGCCAGCAGCTCGGAGGGGGAAAAACTGTTTTTT.

This clone was counted a few times. The chain links TRBV5-4 to TRBJ2-1; 7 nucleotides align to TRBD2. The germline V gene encodes CDR1 SGHNT and CDR2 YYREEE (reference sequence). V lost 1 base to trimming and J lost 1 base; unmatched junction nucleotides: 5. The CDR3 consists of 16 residues. The CDR3 region is CASSLQAGESYNEQFF. The DNA of the CDR3 is TGTGCCAGCAGCTTGCAGGCGGGAGAGTCCTACAATGAGCAGTTCTTC.

The V call is TRBV10-3, the J call TRBJ2-1; 8 bases match TRBD2. Germline V gene lookup returns CDR1 ENHRY and CDR2 SYGVKD. The CDR3 totals 16 residues. Trimming took 6 bases from V and 9 from J; bases not matched to a gene: 16. The CDR3, as DNA: TGTGCCATCAGGACTCCGGGACTAGGTGCCGGGGTTGAGCAGTTCTTC. It encodes CAIRTPGLGAGVEQFF.

This clone was counted only a few times. The chain carries TRBV6-6 and TRBJ2-1, with a weak D call TRBD1 (6 bases). Germline CDR1 MNHNY, CDR2 SVGAGI (reference sequence). The CDR3 sequence is 12 residues long. V was pared by 7 bases and J by 10 bases, with 14 bases between. CDR3 coding DNA: TGTGCCAGCACAGGGGAGCTTAACGAGCAGTTCTTC. It is translated as CASTGELNEQFF.

V is TRBV2 and J is TRBJ2-6; tentative D call: TRBD2 (6 bases). The CDR3 has 14 amino acids. V was trimmed by 8 bases and J by 0 bases, leaving 8 bases between them. Per the germline V gene, CDR1 is SNHLY and CDR2 is FYNNEI. The CDR3 DNA sequence: TGTGCCAGCCTTAGCGGCTCTGGGGCCAACGTCCTGACTTTC. It codes for CASLSGSGANVLTF.

The J gene is TRBJ1-2, the V gene TRBV7-2; D gene unclear. Per germline, CDR1 SGHTA and CDR2 FQGNSA. The length of the CDR3 is 13 residues. V was trimmed by 6 bases and J by 3 bases, leaving 11 bases between them. The CDR3 DNA reads TGTGCCAGCAGTCTAGACCCAGACTATGGCTACACCTTC. Translating it yields CASSLDPDYGYTF.

This clone was detected a few times. The chain is built from TRBV4-3 and TRBJ1-1, with D uncertain. Trimming cost V 2 bases and J 5 bases, with 12 bases left between them. Germline CDR1 is LGHNA and CDR2 is YSLEER. This CDR3 is 14 amino acids long. Here the CDR3 reads CASSQSRYSTEAFF. CDR3 nucleotides: TGCGCCAGCAGCCAATCTAGGTATTCGACTGAAGCTTTCTTT.

CDR3 in amino acids: CASSRDIPSTDTQYF. The CDR3 bases are TGCGCCAGCAGCCGGGACATTCCTAGCACAGATACGCAGTATTTT. This rearrangement joins TRBV5-1 to TRBJ2-3, with D possibly being TRBD1 (6 bases). V lost 4 bases to trimming and J lost 0 bases, with 12 bases between them. CDR3 length equals 15 residues. Germline lookup yields CDR1 SGHRS and CDR2 YFSETQ.

V and J are TRBV9 and TRBJ1-1; weak D call: TRBD1 (6 bases). Germline CDR1 reads SGDLS; CDR2 reads YYNGEE. The V gene lost 2 bases and the J gene lost 5 bases, with 16 bases spanning the gap. This CDR3 region has 15 residues. The CDR3 DNA is TGTGCCAGCAGCGTCGGCCTCAGGGGCGCGACTGAAGCTTTCTTT. It yields the protein CASSVGLRGATEAFF.

The chain joins TRBV29-1 to TRBJ1-2; 8 bases line up with TRBD1. This CDR3 spans 14 amino acids. V lost 4 bases to trimming and J lost 4 bases; unmatched junction nucleotides: 8. CDR1 is SQVTM, CDR2 ANQGSEA, per germline. CDR3 nucleotide sequence: TGCAGCGTTGCGAGGACAGGGCTAAGCTATGGCTACACCTTC. Residues: CSVARTGLSYGYTF.

The rearrangement links TRBV21-1 to TRBJ2-5; TRBD2 is the table's D call, not checked against the DNA. TRBV21-1 represents a pseudogene. This CDR3 contains 14 residues. For the CDR3, the DNA is TGTGCCAGCATCCCGGGACTAGCTCCGGAGACCCAGTACTTC. The encoded protein is CASIPGLAPETQYF.

For the CDR3, the DNA is TGTGCCAGCAGACTAGTAAGTCCCCCCAGAACGAATGAGCAGTTCTTC. This encodes CASRLVSPPRTNEQFF. J is TRBJ2-1 and V is TRBV28, with a weak D call TRBD2 (5 bases). Between the trimmed V and J ends, which lost 6 bases and 7 bases, there was a span of 22 bases. The CDR3 has 16 amino acids. Germline-derived CDR1 and CDR2 are MDHEN and SYDVKM. Full variable domain (missing parts from reference TRBV28 and TRBJ2-1): DVKVTQSSRYLVKRTGEKVFLECVQDMDHENMFWYRQDPGLGLRLIYFSYDVKMKEKGDIPEGYSVSREKKERFSLILESASTNQTSMYLCASRLVSPPRTNEQFFGPGTRLTVL.

This clone appeared a few times. This rearrangement joins TRBV2 to TRBJ2-1, with unresolved D. The CDR3 spans 11 residues. V was pared by 7 bases and J by 8 bases, with 9 bases between. Germline CDR1 reads SNHLY; CDR2 reads FYNNEI. The CDR3 DNA sequence: TGTGCCAGCACGAGAATGGATGAGCAGTTCTTC. Its translation: CASTRMDEQFF.

The chain is built from TRBV2 and TRBJ2-2; unclear D gene. Germline CDR1 SNHLY, CDR2 FYNNEI. V lost 5 bases, J lost 0 bases, and 13 bases lay in between. The CDR3 covers 16 residues. CDR3 sequence (DNA): TGTGCCAGCAGTCCTGACGGAGTTTCGAACACCGGGGAGCTGTTTTTT. Protein sequence: CASSPDGVSNTGELFF.

The DNA of the CDR3 is TGTGCCAGCAGCTTAGGTACAGGGGCTAACACTGAAGCTTTCTTT. It codes for CASSLGTGANTEAFF. The rearrangement links TRBV7-9 to TRBJ1-1; 7 nucleotides line up with TRBD1. With 1 base clipped from V and 2 bases from J, the junction kept 4 bases outside the gene matches. The CDR3 has 15 amino acids. Germline V gene lookup returns CDR1 SEHNR and CDR2 FQNEAQ (reference sequence).

V gene TRBV18 combines with J gene TRBJ1-2, with 8 bases identical to TRBD1. V shed 1 base and J 6 bases; nucleotides not matched to a gene: 4. The CDR3 length is 14 residues. Germline V gives CDR1 KGHSH, CDR2 LQKENI. CDR3 DNA: TGTGCCAGCTCACCACTGGACAGGGTTGATGGCTACACCTTC. Amino acid sequence: CASSPLDRVDGYTF.

In this sample, this clone turned up a few times. This sequence joins TRBV7-9 and TRBJ2-1; maybe TRBD2 (6 bases). V lost 6 bases, J lost 5 bases, and 17 bases lay in between. This CDR3 comprises 15 residues. CDR1 is SEHNR and CDR2 is FQNEAQ in the germline V gene (reference sequence). Written as DNA, the CDR3 is TGTGCCAGCAGTCCCATGGGACTCGCTGACAATGAGCAGTTCTTC. Protein product: CASSPMGLADNEQFF.

V is TRBV7-9 and J is TRBJ1-5; D remains unclear. Germline CDR1 and CDR2: SEHNR and FQNEAQ (reference sequence). V lost 3 bases and J 4 bases, leaving 10 bases between the germline ends. This CDR3 is built from 14 residues. For the CDR3, the DNA is TGTGCCAGCAGCTTCCTCACTGATAATCAGCCCCAGCATTTT. Its protein product is CASSFLTDNQPQHF.

The rearrangement uses TRBV21-1 and TRBJ2-1; the table's D call TRBD2 went unverified against the DNA. TRBV21-1 is termed a pseudogene. The CDR3 runs 15 residues. The CDR3 nucleotides read TGTGCCAGCAGCAAACTAGCGGGAGCGTACAATGAGCAGTTCTTC. Protein sequence: CASSKLAGAYNEQFF.

The V and J genes are TRBV27 and TRBJ1-5, with D possibly being TRBD1 (6 bases). CDR3 length: 13 amino acids. The V end was cut by 5 bases, the J end by 4 bases, with 9 bases between. In germline, CDR1 is MNHEY, CDR2 SMNVEV (reference sequence). The CDR3 loop is CASSRTENQPQHF. DNA of the CDR3: TGTGCCAGCAGTCGGACAGAGAATCAGCCCCAGCATTTT.

The J gene is TRBJ2-5, the V gene TRBV28, with a tentative D call TRBD2 (6 bases). There are 14 residues in the CDR3. The V and J ends lost 6 bases and 3 bases respectively, with 14 bases between them. Germline assignment: CDR1 MDHEN and CDR2 SYDVKM. CDR3 region: CASSPAWGEETQYF. CDR3 bases: TGTGCCAGCAGCCCCGCGTGGGGGGAAGAGACCCAGTACTTC.

The chain links TRBV19 to TRBJ2-3; possibly TRBD1 for D (6 bases). V lost 6 bases to trimming and J lost 6 bases, with 10 bases between them. CDR3 size: 12 residues. Per germline, CDR1 LNHDA and CDR2 SQIVND (reference sequence). CDR3 protein: CASRDRSDTQYF. As DNA, the CDR3 is TGTGCCAGTAGGGACAGATCGGATACGCAGTATTTT.

This clone was recorded a few times. The CDR3 DNA is TGTGCCAGCAGCTTAGGGGACAGGTGGAGCTACACCTTC. This translates into CASSLGDRWSYTF. The chain has TRBV7-9 and TRBJ1-2, with 8 bases fitting TRBD1. Germline V gives CDR1 SEHNR, CDR2 FQNEAQ (reference sequence). After removal of 1 base from V and 9 bases from J, the junction contained 4 bases not matched to a gene. The CDR3 length is 13 residues.

In this sample, this clone turned up a few times. The chain joins TRBV28 to TRBJ2-1, with D perhaps TRBD2 (6 bases). Trimming took off 3 bases at V and 10 bases at J, with 7 bases between the two ends. Germline assignment: CDR1 MDHEN and CDR2 SYDVKM. This CDR3 is 11 amino acids long. The CDR3 here is CASSLEGEQFF. The CDR3 bases are TGTGCCAGCAGTTTGGAGGGGGAGCAGTTCTTC.